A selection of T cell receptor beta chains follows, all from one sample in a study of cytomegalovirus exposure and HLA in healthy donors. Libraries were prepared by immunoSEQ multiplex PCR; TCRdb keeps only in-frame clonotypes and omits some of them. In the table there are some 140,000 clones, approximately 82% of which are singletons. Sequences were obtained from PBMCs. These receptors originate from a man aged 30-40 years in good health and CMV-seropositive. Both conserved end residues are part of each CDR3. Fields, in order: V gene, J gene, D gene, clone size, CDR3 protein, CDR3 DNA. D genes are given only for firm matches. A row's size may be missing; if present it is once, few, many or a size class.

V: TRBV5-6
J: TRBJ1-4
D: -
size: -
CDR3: CASSFGQLAPNEKLFF
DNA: TGTGCCAGCAGCTTCGGACAGTTGGCCCCAAATGAAAAACTGTTTTTT

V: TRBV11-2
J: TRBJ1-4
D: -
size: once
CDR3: CASSRKGMGEATNEKLFF
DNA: TGTGCCAGCAGCCGCAAGGGGATGGGGGAGGCCACTAATGAAAAACTGTTTTTT

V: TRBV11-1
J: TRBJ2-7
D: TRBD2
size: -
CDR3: CASSLGSAGGDEQYF
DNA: TGTGCCAGCAGCTTAGGTTCAGCGGGGGGTGACGAGCAGTACTTC

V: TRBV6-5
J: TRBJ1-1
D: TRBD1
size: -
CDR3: CASRNRQGASEAFF
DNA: TGTGCCAGCAGGAACAGACAGGGGGCTTCTGAAGCTTTCTTT

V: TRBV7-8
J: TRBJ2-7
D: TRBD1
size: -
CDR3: CASSYRDRTSYEQYF
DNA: TGTGCCAGCAGCTACCGGGACAGGACCTCCTACGAGCAGTACTTC

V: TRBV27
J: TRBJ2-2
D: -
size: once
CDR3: CASSSTGTYTGELFF
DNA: TGTGCCAGCAGTTCCACCGGGACATACACCGGGGAGCTGTTTTTT

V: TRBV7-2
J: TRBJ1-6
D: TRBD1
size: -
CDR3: CASSFGGTGDSPLHF
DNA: TGTGCCAGCAGCTTTGGAGGGACAGGGGATTCACCCCTCCACTTT

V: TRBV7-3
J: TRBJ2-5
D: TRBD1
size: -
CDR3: CASSLRGQGTETQYF
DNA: TGTGCCAGCAGCTTAAGGGGACAGGGGACAGAGACCCAGTACTTC

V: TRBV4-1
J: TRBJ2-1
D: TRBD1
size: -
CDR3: CASSPGTGRGNEQFF
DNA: TGCGCCAGCAGTCCTGGGACAGGGCGAGGGAATGAGCAGTTCTTC

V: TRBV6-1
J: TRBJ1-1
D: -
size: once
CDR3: CASSQGPEAFF
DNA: TGTGCCAGCAGTCAGGGGCCTGAAGCTTTCTTT

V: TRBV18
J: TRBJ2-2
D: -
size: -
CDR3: CASSPFRQGNTGELFF
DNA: TGTGCCAGCTCACCATTCCGGCAGGGGAACACCGGGGAGCTGTTTTTT

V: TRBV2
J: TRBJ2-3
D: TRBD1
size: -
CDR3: CASSEVDRVGADTQYF
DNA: TGTGCCAGCAGTGAAGTCGACAGGGTAGGCGCAGATACGCAGTATTTT

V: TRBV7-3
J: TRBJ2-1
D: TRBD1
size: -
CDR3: CASSWSGTDNNEQFF
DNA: TGTGCCAGCAGCTGGTCCGGGACAGATAACAATGAGCAGTTCTTC

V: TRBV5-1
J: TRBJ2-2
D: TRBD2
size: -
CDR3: CASSLDSGGRGELFF
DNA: TGCGCCAGCAGCTTGGATAGCGGGGGGCGCGGGGAGCTGTTTTTT

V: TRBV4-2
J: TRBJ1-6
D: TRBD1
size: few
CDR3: CASSQDIQGGTSNSPLHF
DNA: TGTGCCAGCAGCCAAGACATCCAGGGGGGCACCTCTAATTCACCCCTCCACTTT

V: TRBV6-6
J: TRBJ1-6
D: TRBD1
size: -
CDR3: CASSAQQGAGSPLHF
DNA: TGTGCCAGCAGTGCCCAACAGGGGGCCGGTTCACCCCTCCACTTT

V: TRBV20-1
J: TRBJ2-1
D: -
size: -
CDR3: CSAGRGEQFF
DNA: TGCAGTGCTGGCAGGGGTGAGCAGTTCTTC

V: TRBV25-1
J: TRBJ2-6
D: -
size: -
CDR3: CASIMSGANVLTF
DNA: TGTGCCAGCATAATGTCTGGGGCCAACGTCCTGACTTTC

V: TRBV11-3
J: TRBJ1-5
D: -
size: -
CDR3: CASSLISLKNQPQHF
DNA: TGTGCCAGCAGCTTAATAAGCCTCAAGAATCAGCCCCAGCATTTT

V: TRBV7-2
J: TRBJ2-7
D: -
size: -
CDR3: CASSLGGRSYEQYF
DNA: TGTGCCAGCAGCTTAGGCGGCAGATCCTACGAGCAGTACTTC

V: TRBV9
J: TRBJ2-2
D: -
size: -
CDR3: CASSVHWNTGELFF
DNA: TGTGCCAGCAGCGTACACTGGAACACCGGGGAGCTGTTTTTT

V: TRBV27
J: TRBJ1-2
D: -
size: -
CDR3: CASRPPGSGYTF
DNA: TGTGCCAGTAGGCCTCCCGGGAGTGGCTACACCTTC

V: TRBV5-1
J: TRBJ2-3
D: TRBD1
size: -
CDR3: CASSYFTRTGGGMGTDTQYF
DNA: TGCGCCAGCAGCTACTTCACCCGGACAGGGGGCGGAATGGGCACAGATACGCAGTATTTT

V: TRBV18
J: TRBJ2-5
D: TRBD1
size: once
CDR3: CASSPGQGARETQYF
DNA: TGTGCCAGCTCCCCGGGACAGGGGGCTCGGGAGACCCAGTACTTC

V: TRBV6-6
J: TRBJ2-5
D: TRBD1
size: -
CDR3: CASSVATGGKETQYF
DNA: TGTGCCAGCAGTGTCGCGACAGGGGGCAAGGAGACCCAGTACTTC

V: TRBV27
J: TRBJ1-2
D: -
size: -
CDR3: CASSLYRDYGYTF
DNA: TGTGCCAGCAGTTTATATCGGGATTATGGCTACACCTTC

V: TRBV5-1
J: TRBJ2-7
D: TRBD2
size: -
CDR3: CASRYGTSGRAVQYF
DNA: TGCGCCAGCAGATATGGGACTAGCGGGAGGGCCGTGCAGTACTTC

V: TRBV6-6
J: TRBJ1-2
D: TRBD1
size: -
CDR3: CASRFPDRVGYTF
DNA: TGTGCCAGCAGATTTCCGGACAGGGTTGGCTACACCTTC

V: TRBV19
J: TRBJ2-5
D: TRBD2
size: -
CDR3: CASSIAPGLAAQETQYF
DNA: TGTGCCAGTAGTATAGCCCCCGGACTAGCGGCCCAAGAGACCCAGTACTTC

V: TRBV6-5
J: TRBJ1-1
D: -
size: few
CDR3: CASRELNRERAFF
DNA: TGTGCCAGCAGGGAGCTGAACAGGGAGAGAGCTTTCTTT

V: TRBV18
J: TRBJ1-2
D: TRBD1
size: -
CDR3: CASSPRDSDYGYTF
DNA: TGTGCCAGCTCACCACGGGACAGTGATTATGGCTACACCTTC

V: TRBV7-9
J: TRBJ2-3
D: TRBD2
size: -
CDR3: CASSLWDSGVSTDTQYF
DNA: TGTGCCAGCAGTTTATGGGATAGCGGGGTTAGCACAGATACGCAGTATTTT

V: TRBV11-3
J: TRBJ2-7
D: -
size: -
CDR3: CASSLGVGQDEQYF
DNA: TGTGCCAGCAGCTTAGGAGTGGGGCAGGACGAGCAGTACTTC

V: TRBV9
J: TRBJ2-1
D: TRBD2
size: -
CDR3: CASSVGLAGGLGEQFF
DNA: TGTGCCAGCAGCGTAGGCCTAGCGGGGGGCCTGGGTGAGCAGTTCTTC

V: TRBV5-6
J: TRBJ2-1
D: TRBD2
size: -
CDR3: CASSLAKAGLFYNEQFF
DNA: TGTGCCAGCAGCTTGGCCAAAGCGGGACTATTCTACAATGAGCAGTTCTTC

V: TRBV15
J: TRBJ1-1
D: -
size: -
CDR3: CATSRTEKMNTEAFF
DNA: TGTGCCACCAGCCGGACAGAGAAAATGAACACTGAAGCTTTCTTT

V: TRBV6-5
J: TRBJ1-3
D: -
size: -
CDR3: CASSPRSGGSYGIYF
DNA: TGTGCCAGCAGTCCCCGGTCCGGGGGTTCATACGGCATATATTTT

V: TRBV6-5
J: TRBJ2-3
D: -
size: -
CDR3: CASSSLSDTQYF
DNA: TGTGCCAGCAGTTCCCTTTCAGATACGCAGTATTTT

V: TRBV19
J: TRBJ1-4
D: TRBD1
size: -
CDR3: CATRQGLNEKLFF
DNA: TGTGCCACCAGACAGGGATTAAATGAAAAACTGTTTTTT

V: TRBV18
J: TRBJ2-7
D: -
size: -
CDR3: CASSPTTGGAYEQYF
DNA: TGTGCCAGCTCACCCACAACTGGCGGAGCCTACGAGCAGTACTTC